This T cell receptor beta chain originates from a study of blood T cells in healthy people across ages. General study findings and limits: In the absence of known donor CMV status, changes in expanded clonotypes were possibly confounded.

There are a few counts of this clonotype. Its specificity is not known. V gave up 9 bases and J gave up 4 bases; unmatched junction bases: 11. The CDR3 runs 15 residues. CDR1 and CDR2 from the germline V gene are MDHEN and SYDVKM. A sample-barcoded 5' primer and a J-beta primer mix were used in a second PCR of about 6 to 12 cycles. Through a template-switch adaptor with 12 random nucleotides, each cDNA molecule received a tag. One entry per CDR3 protein, called by TCRdb with MiXCR from the 5' RACE reads. Of some 760,000 distinct CDR3 sequences detected, 20% to 25% appear once; the ten largest clones hold roughly a tenth. These records were also assigned to another study, of T cells of mothers and their children. From that study: The search for persistent microchimeric T cell clones detected none.

Material: blood. This sequence was found in a boy aged 10-17 years in good health. The rearrangement joins TRBV28 to TRBJ2-3, with 9 bases matching TRBD2. The CDR3 coding sequence is TGTGCCAGTATACCGGTGGGACTAGCAGCAGATACGCAGTATTTT. It codes for CASIPVGLAADTQYF.